This T cell receptor (beta chain) was profiled in a study of cytomegalovirus exposure and HLA in healthy donors. Study-wide results and limits: After further analysis at a later stage, 15,000 to 20,000 TCR beta sequences were associated with HLA alleles at 0.05 false discovery rate. With later analysis, a missense DCLRE1C variant became linked to TCR beta V- and J-gene trimming.

Points on this clone: The target antigen is unknown.

Primers: 60 Vbeta forward and 13 Jbeta reverse. Using immunoSEQ multiplex PCR, the repertoire was profiled, and TCRdb retains in-frame clones only, with some absent. The sample shows some 160,000 clones, approximately 85% of them seen only once. With 1 base clipped from V and 0 bases from J, the junction kept 9 bases outside the gene matches. Germline V lookup: CDR1 SGHRS, CDR2 YFSETQ. There are 19 residues in the CDR3. This TCR was recovered from a young man in good health and CMV-seropositive. The V and J genes are TRBV5-1 and TRBJ2-1; 11 positions agree with TRBD2. The sequencing sample was made of PBMCs. CDR3 sequence reads: CASSLKGLAGGDSYNEQFF. The CDR3 bases are TGCGCCAGCAGCTTGAAGGGGCTAGCGGGAGGTGACTCCTACAATGAGCAGTTCTTC.